Listed below are T cell receptor beta chains from one sample, sequenced in a study of T cell repertoires in cytomegalovirus infection. TCRdb redid the calling of the reads with MiXCR, one entry per CDR3 protein. The data show approximately 260,000 distinct CDR3 sequences, 17% seen once. Sequenced sample: CD8+ T cells from PBMCs. The receptors come from a human donor in good health (CMV status not recorded). Some clones in this sample may be carry-over from other donors' samples. CDR3s include the opening cysteine and the closing phenylalanine or tryptophan. A D gene is named only where the DNA matches it firmly. Clone sizes are given selectively: once, few, many, or a class where the clone is expanded.

TGTGCCAGCAGCAGAAGTCGGATACCTGACGAGCAGTACTTC,CASSRSRIPDEQYF,TRBJ2-7,.,many,TRBV7-8
TGCAGCGTTGAAATAGCGCCAGGGGTCCAAGAGACCCAGTACTTC,CSVEIAPGVQETQYF,TRBJ2-5,.,once,TRBV29-1
TGTGCCAGCAGCGACCGGGCTCATGGGGGATATGGCTACACCTTC,CASSDRAHGGYGYTF,TRBJ1-2,.,.,TRBV6-4
TGTGCCCGCGCAGGGGAGTGGCCCCAGCATTTT,CARAGEWPQHF,TRBJ1-5,.,few,TRBV7-9
TGTGCCAGCAGTTTAGACAGGGGGTACAATGAGCAGTTCTTC,CASSLDRGYNEQFF,TRBJ2-1,TRBD1,many,TRBV27
TGTGCCAGCCTTAGCCTTCTAGGGACAGGTATTCACTATGGCTACACCTTC,CASLSLLGTGIHYGYTF,TRBJ1-2,TRBD1,few,TRBV6-6
TGTGCCAGCAGTTACACCGGGACAGGGAATCGGACTGAAGCTTTCTTT,CASSYTGTGNRTEAFF,TRBJ1-1,TRBD1,.,TRBV6-6
TGTGCCGCCCGAGGACAGGGTGACACTGAAGCTTTCTTT,CAARGQGDTEAFF,TRBJ1-1,TRBD1,.,TRBV28
TGTGCCAGCAGCTTATCTCCCTCCCGGGTTGCCCCAGAGACCCAGTACTTC,CASSLSPSRVAPETQYF,TRBJ2-5,.,many,TRBV7-2
TGTGCCAGCAGCCCGGGGACAGGGTGGAACAATCAGCCCCAGCATTTT,CASSPGTGWNNQPQHF,TRBJ1-5,TRBD1,many,TRBV7-6
TGTGCCATCAGACCTGACAGGGACGGCTACACCTTC,CAIRPDRDGYTF,TRBJ1-2,TRBD1,.,TRBV10-3
TGTGCCAGTACCGAATGGAGGGGAACCAACACTGAAGCTTTCTTT,CASTEWRGTNTEAFF,TRBJ1-1,.,.,TRBV19
TGTGCCAGCAGCTTAGCTGGGACAGGGTATAACTACGAGCAGTACTTC,CASSLAGTGYNYEQYF,TRBJ2-7,TRBD1,many,TRBV7-8
TGTGCCAGCAGTGAATATTCACAGGGAGGAGAGACCCAGTACTTC,CASSEYSQGGETQYF,TRBJ2-5,.,.,TRBV25-1